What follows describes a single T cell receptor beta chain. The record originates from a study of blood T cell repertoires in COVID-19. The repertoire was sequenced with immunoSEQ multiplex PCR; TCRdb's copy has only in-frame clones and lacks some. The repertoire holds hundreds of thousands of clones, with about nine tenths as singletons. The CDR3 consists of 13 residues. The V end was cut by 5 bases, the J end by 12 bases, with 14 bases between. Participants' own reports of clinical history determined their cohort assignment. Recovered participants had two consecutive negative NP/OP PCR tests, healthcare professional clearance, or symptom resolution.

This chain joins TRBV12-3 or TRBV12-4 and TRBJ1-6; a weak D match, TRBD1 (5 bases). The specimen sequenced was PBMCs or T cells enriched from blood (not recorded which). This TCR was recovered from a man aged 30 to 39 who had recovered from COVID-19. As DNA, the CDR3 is TGTGCCAGCAGTCGAACTGGGGCTATACCCCTCCACTTT. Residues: CASSRTGAIPLHF.